Listed here are 26 T cell receptor beta chains from one sample, sequenced in a study of T cell changes during pregnancy in multiple sclerosis (dated by TCRdb to between 2018 and 2020). The library was generated by the immunoSEQ multiplex PCR assay. TCRdb retrieved this table from immuneACCESS and kept in-frame rearrangements only. Not all clones are present; in checked studies, unresolved V genes account for under half, and no reason is known for the remainder. This sample is represented by about 40,000 clones; about 90% of them were singletons. The ten largest make up approximately 5.1% of the sample. The input for sequencing was peripheral blood, taken in the first trimester of pregnancy. The receptors stem from a female donor in good health, enrolled as a control in a pregnancy study.

The chain has TRBV2 and TRBJ2-7, with 8 bases aligning to TRBD1. This CDR3 region has 13 residues. J was trimmed by 5 bases and V by 5 bases; bases with no gene match: 5. The germline V gene has CDR1 SNHLY and CDR2 FYNNEI. CDR3 nucleotides: TGTGCCAGCAGTCCCCGGACAGGGAACGAGCAGTACTTC. It encodes CASSPRTGNEQYF.

V and J are TRBV6-5 and TRBJ1-1; a possible D gene is TRBD1 (5 bases). Between the trimmed V and J ends, which lost 7 bases and 2 bases, there was a span of 17 bases. Per the germline V gene, CDR1 is MNHEY and CDR2 is SVGAGI. This CDR3 contains 15 residues. This chain's CDR3 is CASKLAGGANTEAFF. The CDR3, as DNA: TGTGCCAGCAAACTCGCTGGCGGGGCTAACACTGAAGCTTTCTTT.

The genes are TRBV6-4 and TRBJ1-6, with 7 nucleotides matching TRBD1. The CDR3 spans 15 residues. The germline V gene has CDR1 MRHNA and CDR2 SNTAGT. With V trimmed by 0 bases and J by 9 bases, 5 bases remained unmatched. The CDR3 nucleotides are TGTGCCAGCAGTGACTCGACAGGGATGGGTTCACCCCTCCACTTT. Its protein product is CASSDSTGMGSPLHF.

The V gene is TRBV29-1, the J gene TRBJ2-1, with 8 bases matching TRBD1. Germline CDR1 is SQVTM and CDR2 is ANQGSEA. The junction had 15 bases not matched to a gene; V was cut back by 7 bases and J by 4 bases. CDR3 length equals 16 residues. CDR3 sequence (DNA): TGCAGCGGTTGGGACAGGTCCTTTTCGATATACAATGAGCAGTTCTTC. This gives the protein CSGWDRSFSIYNEQFF.

The chain uses TRBV9 and TRBJ1-3, with D perhaps TRBD1 (6 bases). Trimming shortened V by 0 bases and J by 3 bases, and 13 bases separated the two germline ends. This CDR3 is 16 amino acids long. Germline CDR1 is SGDLS and CDR2 is YYNGEE. In DNA form, the CDR3 reads TGTGCCAGCAGCGTAGCGCAGGGGCGCCTTGGAAACACCATATATTTT. Encoded protein: CASSVAQGRLGNTIYF.

The chain links TRBV5-1 to TRBJ2-1; no definite D call. Trimming removed 1 base from V and 3 bases from J, with 5 bases in between. The CDR3 runs 13 residues. Germline CDR1 is SGHRS and CDR2 is YFSETQ. The CDR3 sequence: CASSLSSYNEQFF. Here the CDR3 DNA reads TGCGCCAGCAGCTTGTCTAGCTACAATGAGCAGTTCTTC.

The chain has TRBV6-5 and TRBJ1-1, with TRBD1 identical over 7 bases. Losses at the gene ends were 7 bases for V and 8 bases for J; bases not matched to a gene: 4. There are 11 residues in the CDR3. Germline loops: CDR1 MNHEY, CDR2 SVGAGI. In DNA form, the CDR3 reads TGTGCCAGCATGCAGGGGGTCGAAGCTTTCTTT. Its translation: CASMQGVEAFF.

The CDR3 sequence: CASSPAETGGPGNIQYF. The CDR3, as DNA: TGTGCCAGCAGCCCGGCGGAAACAGGGGGCCCAGGAAACATTCAGTACTTC. The chain combines TRBV5-4 with TRBJ2-4; 9 nucleotides line up with TRBD1. CDR3 length: 17 residues. The J segment lost 6 bases and the V segment lost 4 bases, leaving 14 bases of the junction unmatched. The germline V gene encodes CDR1 SGHNT and CDR2 YYREEE (reference sequence).

J is TRBJ2-7 and V is TRBV7-2; a weak D match, TRBD2 (6 bases). The CDR3 totals 14 residues. The V end was cut by 5 bases, the J end by 0 bases, with 11 bases between. Germline-derived CDR1 and CDR2 are SGHTA and FQGNSA. This chain's CDR3 is CASSPLADSYEQYF. The DNA for the CDR3 is TGTGCCAGCAGCCCGTTAGCGGACTCCTACGAGCAGTACTTC.

The rearrangement joins TRBV30 to TRBJ1-6, with 7 bases that match TRBD1. V lost 3 bases, J lost 7 bases, and 6 bases stayed unmatched. The CDR3 covers 14 residues. Germline lookup yields CDR1 GTSNPN and CDR2 SVGIG (reference sequence). Here the CDR3 DNA reads TGTGCCTGGAGAGGGACAGTTTTAAATTCACCCCTCCACTTT. Its protein is CAWRGTVLNSPLHF.

CDR3 in DNA: TGTGCCAGTAGTATAGGGGGACAGTCCTACGAGCAGTACTTC. The encoded protein is CASSIGGQSYEQYF. The chain is built from TRBV19 and TRBJ2-7, with 7 nucleotides matching TRBD1. The CDR3 is 14 residues long. Looked up from germline, CDR1 is LNHDA and CDR2 is SQIVND (reference sequence). With 1 base clipped from V and 1 base from J, the junction kept 1 base outside the gene matches.

The chain uses TRBV5-1 and TRBJ1-4, with a possible D match to TRBD1 (6 bases). CDR1 is SGHRS, CDR2 YFSETQ, per germline. The CDR3 consists of 15 residues. V was trimmed by 4 bases and J by 7 bases, leaving 17 bases between them. DNA of the CDR3: TGCGCCAGCAGCGGTGGGGGCAGCGTCGTTGAAAAACTGTTTTTT. As protein: CASSGGGSVVEKLFF.

This chain connects TRBV9 to TRBJ2-3; 10 nucleotides line up with TRBD2. The germline V gene encodes CDR1 SGDLS and CDR2 YYNGEE. The CDR3 loop spans 19 amino acids. J lost 2 bases, V lost 0 bases, and 12 bases had no gene match. CDR3 sequence: CASSVDRTLAGAITDTQYF. The DNA of the CDR3 is TGTGCCAGCAGCGTAGACAGGACGCTAGCGGGGGCCATCACAGATACGCAGTATTTT.

The CDR3 DNA is TGTGCCAGCCATACAGGGGGCTATACTGAAGCTTTCTTT. Translation: CASHTGGYTEAFF. The genes are TRBV6-5 and TRBJ1-1; 9 bases are a match to TRBD1. Trimming at V came to 8 bases and at J to 5 bases, leaving 6 bases not matched to a gene. Germline CDR1 is MNHEY and CDR2 is SVGAGI. The CDR3 sequence is 13 residues long.

The rearrangement links TRBV29-1 to TRBJ1-4; 8 positions agree with TRBD1. Germline values: CDR1 SQVTM, CDR2 ANQGSEA. V lost 2 bases and J lost 7; bases outside the gene matches: 9. The CDR3 is 15 amino acids. The CDR3 here is CSVESLSGGGEKLFF. The CDR3 bases are TGCAGCGTTGAATCATTATCAGGGGGCGGTGAAAAACTGTTTTTT.

This chain links TRBV30 with TRBJ1-3; D remains unclear. Between the trimmed V and J ends, which lost 5 bases and 5 bases, there was a span of 16 bases. The CDR3 is 14 amino acids. Germline V CDR1 and CDR2: GTSNPN, SVGIG (reference sequence). CDR3 sequence: CAWGGLTSRNTIYF. The CDR3 bases are TGTGCCTGGGGAGGGCTGACAAGCAGAAACACCATATATTTT.

The genes are TRBV5-1 and TRBJ1-4, with D perhaps matching TRBD1 (6 bases). V lost 3 bases, J lost 8 bases, and 14 bases lay in between. The germline V gene has CDR1 SGHRS and CDR2 YFSETQ. The CDR3 spans 14 residues. The CDR3 bases are TGCGCCAGCAGCTATGCAGGGGTGGAGGAAAAACTGTTTTTT. This sequence encodes CASSYAGVEEKLFF.

The gene calls are TRBV19 and TRBJ2-7; D perhaps matches TRBD1 (6 bases). This CDR3 is built from 14 residues. Trimming removed 4 bases from V and 3 bases from J, with 13 bases in between. Germline V gives CDR1 LNHDA, CDR2 SQIVND (reference sequence). The CDR3 DNA reads as TGTGCCAGTAGTAGGAATACAGGGTTCTACGAGCAGTACTTC. Translating it yields CASSRNTGFYEQYF.

The chain has TRBV6-4 and TRBJ1-1; 10 bases agree with TRBD1. After removal of 4 bases from V and 4 bases from J, the junction contained 6 bases not matched to a gene. The CDR3 consists of 15 residues. Germline V gene sequence: CDR1 MRHNA, CDR2 SNTAGT. CDR3 residues: CASSVDRGRGTEAFF. DNA of the CDR3: TGTGCCAGCAGTGTTGACAGGGGGCGAGGCACTGAAGCTTTCTTT.

A note on this clone: One end of the junction does not line up with germline, which may come from a read error. This rearrangement joins TRBV6-4 to TRBJ2-1; 10 nucleotides line up with TRBD2. The CDR3 totals 15 residues. Germline values: CDR1 MRHNA, CDR2 SNTAGT. The CDR3 DNA is TGTGCCAGCAGTGACTCGACTTTGCTAGCGGGGGTTCGGGTCTTC. It codes for CASSDSTLLAGVRVF.

The gene calls are TRBV7-2 and TRBJ2-1; D gene ambiguous. Between the trimmed V and J ends, which lost 1 base and 9 bases, there was a span of 4 bases. The CDR3 runs 11 residues. Per the germline V gene, CDR1 is SGHTA and CDR2 is FQGNSA. The CDR3 protein is CASSLGSEQFF. The CDR3 DNA sequence: TGTGCCAGCAGCTTAGGGAGTGAGCAGTTCTTC.

The V gene is TRBV9, the J gene TRBJ2-3; a weak D match, TRBD2 (6 bases). Germline-derived CDR1 and CDR2 are SGDLS and YYNGEE. The CDR3 loop spans 13 amino acids. Trimming pared 4 bases from V and 4 bases from J, leaving 10 bases between. Written as DNA, the CDR3 is TGTGCCAGCAGCCCCCCGGGGGCAGATACGCAGTATTTT. This encodes CASSPPGADTQYF.

The chain has TRBV7-2 and TRBJ2-7; 11 bases agree with TRBD2. CDR3 length: 16 residues. Germline CDR1 reads SGHTA; CDR2 reads FQGNSA. J was trimmed by 4 bases and V by 5 bases; bases with no gene match: 10. The CDR3 DNA follows: TGTGCCAGCAGCCCCCAAGAGGCTAGCGGGGGGTACGAGCAGTACTTC. Protein sequence: CASSPQEASGGYEQYF.

DNA for the CDR3: TGTGCCAGCAGGCGGACTGGACTAGCGGGAGTCCAAGAGACCCAGTACTTC. Translation gives CASRRTGLAGVQETQYF. The V call is TRBV28, the J call TRBJ2-5; 13 bases fit TRBD2. CDR1 is MDHEN and CDR2 is SYDVKM in the germline V gene. The CDR3 has 17 amino acids. The ends lost 6 bases at V and 1 base at J; junction bases unmatched: 8.

V is TRBV19 and J is TRBJ2-7, with 11 bases fitting TRBD1. The length of the CDR3 is 15 residues. Germline V gene data show CDR1 as LNHDA and CDR2 as SQIVND (reference sequence). V gave up 6 bases and J gave up 6 bases; unmatched junction bases: 10. The DNA for the CDR3 is TGTGCCAGTAGCCTCCTAGGACAGGGGGCTGGCGAGCAGTACTTC. Amino acids: CASSLLGQGAGEQYF.

The chain is built from TRBV6-6 and TRBJ2-1; TRBD2 matches at 9 bases. Trimming at V came to 5 bases and at J to 7 bases, leaving 12 bases not matched to a gene. Germline loops: CDR1 MNHNY, CDR2 SVGAGI (reference sequence). This CDR3 region has 16 residues. The DNA for the CDR3 is TGTGCCAGCAGTATCCCAGCGGGAGGACCGGGGAATGAGCAGTTCTTC. Translating gives CASSIPAGGPGNEQFF.